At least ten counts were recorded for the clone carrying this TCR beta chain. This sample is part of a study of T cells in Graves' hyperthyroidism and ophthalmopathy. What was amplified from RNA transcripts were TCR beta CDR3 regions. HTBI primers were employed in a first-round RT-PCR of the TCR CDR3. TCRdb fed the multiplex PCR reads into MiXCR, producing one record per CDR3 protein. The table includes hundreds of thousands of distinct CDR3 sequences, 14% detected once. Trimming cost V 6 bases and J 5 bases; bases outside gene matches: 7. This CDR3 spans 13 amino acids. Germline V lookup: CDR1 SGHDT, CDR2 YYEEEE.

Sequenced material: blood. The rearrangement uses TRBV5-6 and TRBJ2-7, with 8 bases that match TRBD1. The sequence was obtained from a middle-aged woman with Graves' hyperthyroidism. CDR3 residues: CASNYRGNDEQYF. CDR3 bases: TGTGCCAGCAACTACAGGGGGAACGACGAGCAGTACTTC.